The clone carrying this TCR beta chain was recorded many times. Its target is unknown. The junction departs from the called germline gene at one end, perhaps through a read error. This CDR3 is 13 amino acids long. Germline lookup yields CDR1 SGHRS and CDR2 YFSETQ. The total RNA that was extracted per sample amounted to at least 5 micrograms. This sample was taken from a study of blood T cells in healthy people across ages. General study findings and limits: The recorded TCR beta diversity per million T cells decreased in a roughly linear manner with age.

PCR was performed a second time for roughly 6 to 12 cycles using a sample-barcoded 5' primer and a J-beta primer mix. TCRdb reanalysed the 5' RACE reads using MiXCR and keeps one entry per CDR3 protein. The sample lists hundreds of thousands of distinct CDR3 sequences, approximately 25% occurring once. The data also belong to a second study, concerning T cells of mothers and their children. That study adds: The study recruited three healthy Caucasian mothers and their six children as donors. Not a single persistent microchimeric T cell clone was detected.

Input material: blood. V and J are TRBV5-1 and TRBJ2-5, with a weak D call TRBD2 (6 bases). The receptor was isolated from a boy younger than 18 in good health. The CDR3 region is CASSRDFQETQYF. As DNA, the CDR3 is TGTGCCAGCAGCCGGGACTTCCAAGAGACCCAGTACTTC.